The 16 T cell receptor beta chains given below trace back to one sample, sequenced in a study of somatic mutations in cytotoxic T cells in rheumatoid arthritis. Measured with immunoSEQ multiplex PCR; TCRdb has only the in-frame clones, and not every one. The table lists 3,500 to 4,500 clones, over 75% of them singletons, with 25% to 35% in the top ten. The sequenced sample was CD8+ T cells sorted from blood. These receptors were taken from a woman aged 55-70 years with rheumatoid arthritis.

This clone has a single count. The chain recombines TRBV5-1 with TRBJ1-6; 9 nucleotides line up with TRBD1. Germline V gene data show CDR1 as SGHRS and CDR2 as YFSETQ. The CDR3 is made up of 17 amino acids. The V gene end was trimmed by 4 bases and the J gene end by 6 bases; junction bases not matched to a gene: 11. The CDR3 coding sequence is TGCGCCAGCAGCCCAGGACAGGGGCCGCTAATTAATTCACCCCTCCACTTT. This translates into CASSPGQGPLINSPLHF.

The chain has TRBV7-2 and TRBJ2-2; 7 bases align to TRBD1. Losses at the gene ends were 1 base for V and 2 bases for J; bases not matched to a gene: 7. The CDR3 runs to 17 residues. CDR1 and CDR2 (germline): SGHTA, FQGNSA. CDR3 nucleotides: TGTGCCAGCAGCTTAGGGCAGGGGGTTTATAACACCGGGGAGCTGTTTTTT. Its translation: CASSLGQGVYNTGELFF. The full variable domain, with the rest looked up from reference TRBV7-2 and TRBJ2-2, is GAGVSQSPSNKVTEKGKDVELRCDPISGHTALYWYRQSLGQGLEFLIYFQGNSAPDKSGLPSDRFSAERTGGSVSTLTIQRTQQEDSAVYLCASSLGQGVYNTGELFFGEGSRLTVL.

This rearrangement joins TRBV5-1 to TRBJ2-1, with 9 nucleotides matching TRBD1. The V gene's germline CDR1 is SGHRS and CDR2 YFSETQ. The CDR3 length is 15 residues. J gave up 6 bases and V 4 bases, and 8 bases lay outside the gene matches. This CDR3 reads CASSHDGTGINEQFF. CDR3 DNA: TGCGCCAGCAGCCACGATGGGACAGGGATCAATGAGCAGTTCTTC.

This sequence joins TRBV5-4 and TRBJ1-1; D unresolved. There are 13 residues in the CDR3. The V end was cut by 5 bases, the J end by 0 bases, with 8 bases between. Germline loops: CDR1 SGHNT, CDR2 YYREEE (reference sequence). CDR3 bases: TGTGCCAGCAGGTCGGACTTGAACACTGAAGCTTTCTTT. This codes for CASRSDLNTEAFF.

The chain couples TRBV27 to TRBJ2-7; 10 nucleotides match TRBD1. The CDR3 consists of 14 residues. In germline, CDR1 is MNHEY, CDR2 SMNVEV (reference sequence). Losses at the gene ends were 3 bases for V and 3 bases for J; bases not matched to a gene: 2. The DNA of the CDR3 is TGTGCCAGCAGTTTTCGGGACAGGGGCTACGAGCAGTACTTC. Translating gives CASSFRDRGYEQYF.

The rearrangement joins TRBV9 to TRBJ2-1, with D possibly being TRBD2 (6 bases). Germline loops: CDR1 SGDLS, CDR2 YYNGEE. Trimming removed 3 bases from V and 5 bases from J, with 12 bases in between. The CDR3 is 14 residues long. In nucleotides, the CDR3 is TGTGCCAGCAGCGGATCAGGACTAAACAATGAGCAGTTCTTC. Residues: CASSGSGLNNEQFF.

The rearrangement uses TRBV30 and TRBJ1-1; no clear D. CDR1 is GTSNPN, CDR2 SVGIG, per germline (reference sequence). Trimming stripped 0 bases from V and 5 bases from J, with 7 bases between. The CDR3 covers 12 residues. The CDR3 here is CAWSVARTEAFF. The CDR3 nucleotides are TGTGCCTGGAGTGTAGCGAGGACTGAAGCTTTCTTT.

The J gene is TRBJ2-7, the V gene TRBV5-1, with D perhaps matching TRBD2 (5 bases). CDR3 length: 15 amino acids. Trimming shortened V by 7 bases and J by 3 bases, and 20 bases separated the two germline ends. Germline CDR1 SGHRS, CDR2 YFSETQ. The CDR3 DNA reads TGCGCCAGCTCCTTGCCCCAGACGGGGAACTACGAGCAGTACTTC. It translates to CASSLPQTGNYEQYF.

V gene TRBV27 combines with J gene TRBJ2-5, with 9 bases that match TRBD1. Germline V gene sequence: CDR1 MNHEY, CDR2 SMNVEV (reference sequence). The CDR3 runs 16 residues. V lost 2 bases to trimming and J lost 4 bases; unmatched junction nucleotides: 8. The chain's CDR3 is CASSLLPQGALETQYF. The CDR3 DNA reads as TGTGCCAGCAGTTTACTTCCACAGGGGGCTTTAGAGACCCAGTACTTC.

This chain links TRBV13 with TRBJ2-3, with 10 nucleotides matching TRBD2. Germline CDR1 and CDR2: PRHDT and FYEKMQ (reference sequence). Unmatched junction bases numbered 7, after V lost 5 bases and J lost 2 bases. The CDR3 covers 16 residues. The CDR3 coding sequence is TGTGCCAGCAGCAGCCCGGGACTAGCGAACACAGATACGCAGTATTTT. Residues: CASSSPGLANTDTQYF.

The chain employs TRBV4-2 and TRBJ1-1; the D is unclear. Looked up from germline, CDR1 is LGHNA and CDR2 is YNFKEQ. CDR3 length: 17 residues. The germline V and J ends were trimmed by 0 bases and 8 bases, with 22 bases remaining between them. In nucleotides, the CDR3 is TGTGCCAGCAGCCAAGAATTTGTGGCAACCACACTGACAGAAGCTTTCTTT. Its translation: CASSQEFVATTLTEAFF.

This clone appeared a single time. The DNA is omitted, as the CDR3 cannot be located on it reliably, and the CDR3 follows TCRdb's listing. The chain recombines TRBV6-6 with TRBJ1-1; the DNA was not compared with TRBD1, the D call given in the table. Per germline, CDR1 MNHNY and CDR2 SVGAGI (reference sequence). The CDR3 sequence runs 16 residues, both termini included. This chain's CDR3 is CASSSSTGFLNTEAFF.

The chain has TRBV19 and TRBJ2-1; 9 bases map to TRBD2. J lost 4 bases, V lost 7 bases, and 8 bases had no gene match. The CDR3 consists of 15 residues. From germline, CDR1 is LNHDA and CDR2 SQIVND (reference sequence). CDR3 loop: CASTLGAGGYNEQFF. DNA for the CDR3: TGTGCCAGTACCTTGGGAGCGGGGGGTTACAATGAGCAGTTCTTC.

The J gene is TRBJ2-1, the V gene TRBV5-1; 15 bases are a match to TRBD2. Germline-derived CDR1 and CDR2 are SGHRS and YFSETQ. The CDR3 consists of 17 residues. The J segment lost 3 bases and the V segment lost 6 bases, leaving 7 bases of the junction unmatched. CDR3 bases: TGCGCCAGCACCCCCAGGACTAGCGGGGGGGACTACAATGAGCAGTTCTTC. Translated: CASTPRTSGGDYNEQFF.

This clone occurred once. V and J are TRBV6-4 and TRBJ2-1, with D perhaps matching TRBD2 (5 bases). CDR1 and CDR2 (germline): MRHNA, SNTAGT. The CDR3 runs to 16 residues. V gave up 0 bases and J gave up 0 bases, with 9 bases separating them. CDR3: CASSDSGLSSYNEQFF. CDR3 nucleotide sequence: TGTGCCAGCAGTGACTCTGGACTTAGCTCCTACAATGAGCAGTTCTTC.

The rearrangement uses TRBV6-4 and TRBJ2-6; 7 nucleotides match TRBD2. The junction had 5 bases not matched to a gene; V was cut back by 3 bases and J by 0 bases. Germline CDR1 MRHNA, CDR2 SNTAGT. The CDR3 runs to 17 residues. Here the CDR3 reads CASSERDYLSGANVLTF. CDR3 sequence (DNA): TGTGCCAGCAGTGAGAGGGACTACCTCTCTGGGGCCAACGTCCTGACTTTC.